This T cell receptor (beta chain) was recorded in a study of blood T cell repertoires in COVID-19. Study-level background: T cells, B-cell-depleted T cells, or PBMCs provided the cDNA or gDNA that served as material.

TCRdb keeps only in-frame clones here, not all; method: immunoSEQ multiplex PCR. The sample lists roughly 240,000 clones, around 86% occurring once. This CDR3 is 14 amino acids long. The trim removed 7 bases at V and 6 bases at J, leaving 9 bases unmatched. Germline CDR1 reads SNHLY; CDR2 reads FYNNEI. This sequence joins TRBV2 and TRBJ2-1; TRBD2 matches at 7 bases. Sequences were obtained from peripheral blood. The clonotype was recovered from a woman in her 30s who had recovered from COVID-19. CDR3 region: CASKVAGGGNEQFF. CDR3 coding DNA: TGTGCCAGCAAGGTGGCTGGGGGGGGCAATGAGCAGTTCTTC. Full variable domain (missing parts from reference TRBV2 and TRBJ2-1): EPEVTQTPSHQVTQMGQEVILRCVPISNHLYFYWYRQILGQKVEFLVSFYNNEISEKSEIFDDQFSVERPDGSNFTLKIRSTKLEDSAMYFCASKVAGGGNEQFFGPGTRLTVL.